The 17 T cell receptor beta chains below all came from one sample that was sequenced in a study of neurological immune-mediated disorders. TCRdb re-called the 5' RACE reads with MiXCR, one entry per CDR3 protein. The table has some 65,000 distinct CDR3 sequences, under 5% seen once. The sequenced sample was PBMCs. The receptors shown here come from a man in his fifties with multiple sclerosis.

Ten or more counts support this clonotype. The V gene is TRBV28, the J gene TRBJ2-3, with 8 bases matching TRBD2. CDR3 size: 18 residues. Germline V gives CDR1 MDHEN, CDR2 SYDVKM. The V segment lost 4 bases and the J segment 3 bases; nucleotides outside the gene matches: 15. The CDR3 sequence is CASSSQWRVAGKTDTQYF. CDR3 coding DNA: TGTGCCAGCAGTTCCCAGTGGAGGGTAGCGGGAAAAACAGATACGCAGTATTTT.

This clonotype was picked up many times. The chain uses TRBV7-2 and TRBJ2-5; D is uncertain. This CDR3 is built from 14 residues. The germline gives CDR1 SGHTA, CDR2 FQGNSA. V was shortened by 0 bases and J by 5 bases, with 10 bases between the two germline ends. The CDR3 loop is CASSLAGRRETQYF. In nucleotides, the CDR3 is TGTGCCAGCAGCTTAGCAGGCCGGCGGGAGACCCAGTACTTC. Drawing the rest from reference TRBV7-2 and TRBJ2-5, the complete variable domain is GAGVSQSPSNKVTEKGKDVELRCDPISGHTALYWYRQSLGQGLEFLIYFQGNSAPDKSGLPSDRFSAERTGGSVSTLTIQRTQQEDSAVYLCASSLAGRRETQYFGPGTRLLVL.

This clonotype came up many times. Its ends do not fully match the called genes, so a read error is possible. The V and J genes are TRBV5-1 and TRBJ1-1; D is unresolved. Looked up from germline, CDR1 is SGHRS and CDR2 is YFSETQ. This CDR3 region has 14 residues. The CDR3 sequence: CASTLEGIDTEAFF. As DNA, the CDR3 is TGCGCCAGCACCTTGGAGGGTATCGACACTGAAGCTTTCTTT.

This clonotype was seen repeatedly, ten times or more. The chain employs TRBV20-1 and TRBJ2-1; unclear D gene. Germline CDR1 and CDR2: DFQATT and SNEGSKA (reference sequence). The CDR3 covers 11 residues. V lost 3 bases and J lost 5, with 5 bases in between. CDR3 in amino acids: CSASLHNEQFF. The CDR3 nucleotides read TGCAGTGCTAGTCTACACAATGAGCAGTTCTTC.

This clonotype was detected many times. The rearrangement joins TRBV24-1 to TRBJ1-2, with D uncertain. Germline CDR1 is KGHDR and CDR2 is SFDVKD. The germline V and J ends were trimmed by 5 bases and 3 bases, with 12 bases remaining between them. CDR3 length equals 14 residues. CDR3: CATSAGFWDYGYTF. The CDR3 DNA reads TGTGCCACCAGTGCGGGGTTTTGGGACTATGGCTACACCTTC.

In its sample, this clonotype was seen many times. The chain couples TRBV3-1 to TRBJ1-2, with 7 positions matching TRBD1. CDR1 and CDR2 (germline): LGHDT, YNNKEL (reference sequence). Losses at the gene ends were 10 bases for V and 4 bases for J; bases not matched to a gene: 3. The CDR3 covers 11 residues. The CDR3 spells CATRTGYGYTF. CDR3 nucleotides: TGTGCCACCAGGACAGGCTATGGCTACACCTTC.

This clonotype was observed many times. This chain uses TRBV5-1 with TRBJ1-1; 7 bases are shared with TRBD1. The CDR3 is made up of 17 amino acids. Germline CDR1 reads SGHRS; CDR2 reads YFSETQ. V gave up 0 bases and J gave up 0 bases; unmatched junction bases: 8. CDR3 coding DNA: TGCGCCAGCAGCTTGGTGCGACAGGGAGGGATGAACACTGAAGCTTTCTTT. Protein: CASSLVRQGGMNTEAFF.

The rearrangement joins TRBV5-6 to TRBJ2-1; D is unresolved. Trimming shortened V by 2 bases and J by 4 bases, and 13 bases separated the two germline ends. CDR3 length equals 15 residues. Germline-derived CDR1 and CDR2 are SGHDT and YYEEEE. CDR3 residues: CASSFPESPYNEQFF. Written as DNA, the CDR3 is TGTGCCAGCAGCTTTCCTGAGTCCCCTTACAATGAGCAGTTCTTC.

The V and J genes are TRBV5-1 and TRBJ2-7, with TRBD1 matching over 8 bases. The germline V gene encodes CDR1 SGHRS and CDR2 YFSETQ. The CDR3 loop spans 14 amino acids. Trimming cost V 3 bases and J 4 bases; bases outside gene matches: 6. The CDR3 protein is CASSSPGQVYEQYF. CDR3 in DNA: TGCGCCAGCAGCTCGCCGGGACAGGTGTACGAGCAGTACTTC. The complete variable domain, with remaining parts taken from reference TRBV5-1 and TRBJ2-7, reads KAGVTQTPRYLIKTRGQQVTLSCSPISGHRSVSWYQQTPGQGLQFLFEYFSETQRNKGNFPGRFSGRQFSNSRSEMNVSTLELGDSALYLCASSSPGQVYEQYFGPGTRLTVT.

Many counts were recorded for this clonotype. This sequence joins TRBV20-1 and TRBJ2-5; 10 positions agree with TRBD2. There are 16 residues in the CDR3. Germline CDR1 is DFQATT and CDR2 is SNEGSKA (reference sequence). The trim removed 0 bases at V and 3 bases at J, leaving 7 bases unmatched. For the CDR3, the DNA is TGCAGTGCTAGAGATCTCAAGCGGGGGGGAAAAGAGACCCAGTACTTC. Protein product: CSARDLKRGGKETQYF.

This clonotype has ten or more counts. V is TRBV28 and J is TRBJ2-5, with D possibly TRBD1 on 6 matching bases. Per the germline V gene, CDR1 is MDHEN and CDR2 is SYDVKM. V was pared by 7 bases and J by 5 bases, with 14 bases between. CDR3 size: 13 residues. The CDR3 nucleotides are TGTGCCAGCAACCCAGGGGTTGGGGAGACCCAGTACTTC. It yields the protein CASNPGVGETQYF.

With respect to this clonotype: Just one base apart from a much larger clone, this may be a read error. V gene TRBV28 combines with J gene TRBJ1-1; no clear D. The CDR3 is made up of 13 amino acids. Germline CDR1 and CDR2: MDHEN and SYDVKM. As DNA, the CDR3 is TGTGCCAGCAGTTCGAACCCGAACATTGAAGCTTTCTTT. Amino acid sequence: CASSSNPNIEAFF.

This clonotype was recorded at least ten times. The J gene is TRBJ1-2, the V gene TRBV5-5, with 7 bases fitting TRBD1. Germline CDR1 and CDR2: SGHKS and YYEKEE (reference sequence). The CDR3 covers 14 residues. The V gene end was trimmed by 4 bases and the J gene end by 8 bases; junction bases not matched to a gene: 11. CDR3 region: CASSPSRGLGGYTF. The CDR3 coding sequence is TGTGCCAGCAGCCCGTCAAGGGGGCTAGGAGGCTACACCTTC.

This clonotype was detected ten times or more. The CDR3 sequence: CSARVVSYEQYF. The DNA of the CDR3 is TGCAGTGCTAGAGTGGTCTCCTACGAGCAGTACTTC. The chain carries TRBV20-1 and TRBJ2-7; D call uncertain. The length of the CDR3 is 12 residues. CDR1 and CDR2 from the germline V gene are DFQATT and SNEGSKA (reference sequence). Trimming removed 1 base from V and 0 bases from J, with 4 bases in between.

This clonotype was seen many times. The CDR3 coding sequence is TGCGCCAGCAGCCACACCGGGACAGGGTTGAATGAGCAGTTCTTC. It encodes CASSHTGTGLNEQFF. The chain couples TRBV4-1 to TRBJ2-1; the match to TRBD1 covers 9 bases. Germline values: CDR1 MGHRA, CDR2 YSYEKL. V was pared by 3 bases and J by 7 bases, with 7 bases of the junction left unmatched. The CDR3 runs 15 residues.

This clonotype was picked up many times. The J gene is TRBJ2-2, the V gene TRBV29-1, with 9 nucleotides matching TRBD1. CDR3 size: 15 residues. Trimming at V came to 6 bases and at J to 6 bases, leaving 11 bases not matched to a gene. Germline CDR1 SQVTM, CDR2 ANQGSEA. The CDR3: CSVATGGASSGELFF. DNA of the CDR3: TGCAGCGTAGCCACAGGGGGCGCATCCTCCGGGGAGCTGTTTTTT.

This clonotype was observed a few times. Germline and junction disagree at one end, which may indicate a read error. The chain couples TRBV2 to TRBJ1-5; possible D gene TRBD1, 5 bases. The CDR3 is 14 amino acids. In germline, CDR1 is SNHLY, CDR2 FYNNEI. The CDR3 is CASSDFSLGEPQNF. The CDR3 nucleotides read TGTGCCAGCAGTGATTTTTCGTTGGGGGAGCCCCAGAATTTT.